This TCR beta chain is from a study of T cell repertoires in cytomegalovirus infection. Study information: Both CMV infection and a matching HLA type were indicated by public TCR beta signatures.

Concerning this clonotype itself: As yet, its antigen is unknown.

TCRdb analysed the reads with MiXCR anew, one entry per CDR3 protein. The sample shows about 340,000 distinct CDR3 sequences, approximately 32% of them seen only once. The sample here was cultured PBMCs, taken from culture after CMV antigen stimulation. This TCR was sampled from a human donor in good health (CMV status not recorded). Some clones in this sample may be carry-over from other donors' samples.

The chain's CDR3 is CASSPRQGPGVAFF. The CDR3 DNA reads as TGTGCCAGCAGCCCTCGACAGGGGCCGGGGGTAGCTTTCTTT. The chain has TRBV7-3 and TRBJ1-1, with 8 bases that match TRBD1. The CDR3 is 14 amino acids. V lost 5 bases to trimming and J lost 10 bases; unmatched junction nucleotides: 12. CDR1 and CDR2 (germline): SGHTA, FQGTGA. Supplemented by reference TRBV7-3 and TRBJ1-1, the full variable domain reads GAGVSQTPSNKVTEKGKYVELRCDPISGHTALYWYRQSLGQGPEFLIYFQGTGAADDSGLPNDRFFAVRPEGSVSTLKIQRTERGDSAVYLCASSPRQGPGVAFFGQGTRLTVV.